The clone carrying this TCR beta chain was seen more than once but under ten times. The antigen remains undetermined. Relative to the germline gene, one junction end is altered; a read error may explain this. The CDR3 is 11 amino acids. CDR1 is DFQATT, CDR2 SNEGSKA, per germline (reference sequence). Each CDR3 protein is one row after TCRdb ran MiXCR on the 5' RACE reads. The sample has roughly 400,000 distinct CDR3 sequences, 16% seen once. The data were taken from a study of T-cell memory formation after mild COVID-19. The study's findings and limits: That cross-reactive memory joined was suggested by some responding clones appearing in pre-infection memory.

The TCR was taken from a man aged 18-30 years who had mild COVID-19 (a few samples of this study predate the infection). Cell type and time point are not known. The sequenced material came from PBMCs or a T cell subset sorted from them (not recorded which). This chain links TRBV20-1 with TRBJ1-1; D not resolved. The CDR3 DNA is TGCAGTGCTGGAGAGCGGATAGGAGCTTTCTTT. Translation: CSAGERIGAFF.